The 22 T cell receptor beta chains listed next were all sequenced from one sample in a study of blood T cell repertoires in COVID-19. TCRdb keeps only in-frame clones here, not all; method: immunoSEQ multiplex PCR. There are tens of thousands of clones in the sample; roughly nine tenths occur only once, and under 2% lies in the top ten. The sequenced sample was peripheral blood. These receptors were taken from a woman aged 45-59 years in a cohort sampled during active COVID-19.

V is TRBV12-3 or TRBV12-4 and J is TRBJ2-7, with no clear D. There are 13 residues in the CDR3. The germline V and J ends were trimmed by 2 bases and 6 bases, with 11 bases remaining between them. The CDR3 nucleotides are TGTGCCAGCAGTTTATCTCTACTACTCGAGCAGTACTTC. Protein product: CASSLSLLLEQYF.

V and J are TRBV7-2 and TRBJ2-1; D is possibly TRBD2 (6 bases). Trimming pared 1 base from V and 4 bases from J, leaving 11 bases between. CDR1 is SGHTA and CDR2 is FQGNSA in the germline V gene. This CDR3 is 15 amino acids long. In nucleotides, the CDR3 is TGTGCCAGCAGCTTAGGCGGGAAAACTTACAATGAGCAGTTCTTC. Amino acid sequence: CASSLGGKTYNEQFF.

The rearrangement links TRBV19 to TRBJ1-1, with D perhaps TRBD1 (6 bases). V shed 4 bases and J shed 1 base, with 13 bases lying between them. This CDR3 has 15 amino acids. CDR1 and CDR2 from the germline V gene are LNHDA and SQIVND (reference sequence). The CDR3 nucleotides read TGTGCCAGTAGTACCCACCCCAGGGGGAACACTGAAGCTTTCTTT. Protein sequence: CASSTHPRGNTEAFF.

The chain uses TRBV28 and TRBJ2-7; 8 bases agree with TRBD1. Germline V gene data show CDR1 as MDHEN and CDR2 as SYDVKM. The CDR3 runs 14 residues. The V gene end was trimmed by 0 bases and the J gene end by 6 bases; junction bases not matched to a gene: 4. CDR3 sequence reads: CASSLWTGVGEQYF. The CDR3 DNA follows: TGTGCCAGCAGTTTATGGACAGGGGTGGGCGAGCAGTACTTC.

Concerning this clone: This sample also contains other DNA sequences that code for the same CDR3. V gene TRBV9 combines with J gene TRBJ1-3; D call uncertain. Germline CDR1 SGDLS, CDR2 YYNGEE. V dropped 0 bases and J dropped 0 bases, with 7 bases sitting between them. This CDR3 region has 15 residues. The CDR3 region is CASSVEAGSGNTIYF. CDR3 DNA: TGTGCCAGCAGCGTAGAGGCAGGCTCTGGAAACACCATATATTTT.

The chain employs TRBV15 and TRBJ2-1, with D perhaps TRBD1 (6 bases). V gave up 0 bases and J gave up 3 bases, with 12 bases separating them. The germline V gene encodes CDR1 LNHNV and CDR2 YYDKDF (reference sequence). This CDR3 region has 16 residues. The CDR3 nucleotides are TGTGCCACCAGCAGAGATGTGAACAGGGACTACAATGAGCAGTTCTTC. This sequence encodes CATSRDVNRDYNEQFF.

The chain uses TRBV5-1 and TRBJ2-1, with 9 bases fitting TRBD2. The V segment lost 1 base and the J segment 7 bases; nucleotides outside the gene matches: 6. Looked up from germline, CDR1 is SGHRS and CDR2 is YFSETQ. The CDR3 totals 15 residues. The CDR3, as DNA: TGCGCCAGCAGCTTGACCCAGCGGGAGGTGAATGAGCAGTTCTTC. Translated, it gives CASSLTQREVNEQFF.

The chain combines TRBV9 with TRBJ2-7, with 10 bases fitting TRBD1. The V gene end was trimmed by 3 bases and the J gene end by 6 bases; junction bases not matched to a gene: 9. The CDR3 extends over 15 amino acids. Germline V lookup: CDR1 SGDLS, CDR2 YYNGEE. DNA of the CDR3: TGTGCCAGCAGCGCCCAACCGGGACAGGGGACCGAGCAGTACTTC. This codes for CASSAQPGQGTEQYF. Together with reference TRBV9 and TRBJ2-7, the CDR3 gives the full variable domain: DSGVTQTPKHLITATGQRVTLRCSPRSGDLSVYWYQQSLDQGLQFLIQYYNGEERAKGNILERFSAQQFPDLHSELNLSSLELGDSALYFCASSAQPGQGTEQYFGPGTRLTVT.

This rearrangement joins TRBV11-3 to TRBJ2-5; no clear D gene. The CDR3 totals 12 residues. Looked up from germline, CDR1 is SGHNT and CDR2 is YENEEA. V was trimmed by 2 bases and J by 2 bases, leaving 3 bases between them. The CDR3 nucleotides are TGTGCCAGCAGCTTAACACAAGAGACCCAGTACTTC. It is translated as CASSLTQETQYF.

A note on this clone: Mismatch with germline at one junction end may stem from a read error. The chain links TRBV19 to TRBJ2-3; 7 nucleotides align to TRBD2. Looked up from germline, CDR1 is LNHDA and CDR2 is SQIVND (reference sequence). This CDR3 is 15 amino acids long. The CDR3 sequence: CASTPLSGGTDTQYF. The CDR3 DNA sequence: TGTGCCAGTACACCATTGTCGGGAGGCACGGATACGCAGTATTTT. Together with reference TRBV19 and TRBJ2-3, the CDR3 gives the full variable domain: DGGITQSPKYLFRKEGQNVTLSCEQNLNHDAMYWYRQDPGQGLRLIYYSQIVNDFQKGDIAEGYSVSREKKESFPLTVTSAQKNPTAFYLCASTPLSGGTDTQYFGPGTRLTVL.

This clone has a single count. This rearrangement joins TRBV28 to TRBJ2-5; 14 bases agree with TRBD2. Germline CDR1 is MDHEN and CDR2 is SYDVKM. The CDR3 totals 18 residues. Trimming removed 6 bases from V and 6 bases from J; junction bases left unmatched: 15. CDR3 nucleotides: TGTGCCAGCAGCTCAGGACTAGCGGGAGGCCCCGTGTCGAAGACCCAGTACTTC. It translates to CASSSGLAGGPVSKTQYF.

J is TRBJ2-7 and V is TRBV6-5; 9 bases agree with TRBD1. The CDR3 loop spans 14 amino acids. In germline, CDR1 is MNHEY, CDR2 SVGAGI. Trimming at V came to 6 bases and at J to 0 bases, leaving 3 bases not matched to a gene. CDR3 protein: CASRGTGTSYEQYF. CDR3 nucleotides: TGTGCCAGCAGGGGGACAGGGACCTCCTACGAGCAGTACTTC.

V is TRBV27 and J is TRBJ1-3, with D possibly TRBD1 on 5 matching bases. Germline-derived CDR1 and CDR2 are MNHEY and SMNVEV (reference sequence). The V gene lost 3 bases and the J gene lost 0 bases, with 15 bases spanning the gap. CDR3 size: 17 residues. CDR3 coding DNA: TGTGCCAGCAGTTTGAATGGGGCCCGAAGCTCTGGAAACACCATATATTTT. This sequence encodes CASSLNGARSSGNTIYF.

In nucleotides, the CDR3 is TGTGCCAGCAGCTTAGCTAGCGGGGCATCCTACGAGCAGTACTTC. It encodes CASSLASGASYEQYF. The V call is TRBV7-9, the J call TRBJ2-7, with 8 bases identical to TRBD2. Germline CDR1 is SEHNR and CDR2 is FQNEAQ (reference sequence). V lost 0 bases, J lost 1 base, and 2 bases stayed unmatched. This CDR3 is built from 15 residues.

In its sample, this clone was seen once. This chain uses TRBV27 with TRBJ2-2; TRBD1 might be the D (5 bases). Trimming left V 8 bases short and J 11 bases short, with 21 bases between. From germline, CDR1 is MNHEY and CDR2 SMNVEV (reference sequence). This CDR3 contains 14 residues. The CDR3 loop reads CASGPQTDHPELFF. The CDR3 nucleotides read TGTGCCAGCGGACCTCAGACAGATCATCCAGAGCTGTTTTTT.

This sequence joins TRBV6-5 and TRBJ1-2; D gene uncertain. CDR3 length: 14 amino acids. V shed 0 bases and J shed 2 bases, with 7 bases lying between them. Germline CDR1 reads MNHEY; CDR2 reads SVGAGI. The DNA of the CDR3 is TGTGCCAGCAGTTACTCGAACCAGAACTATGGCTACACCTTC. Protein: CASSYSNQNYGYTF.

This chain connects TRBV10-3 to TRBJ1-1, with D unresolved. Trimming shortened V by 3 bases and J by 5 bases, and 10 bases separated the two germline ends. CDR3 length: 13 amino acids. Germline V gives CDR1 ENHRY, CDR2 SYGVKD. CDR3 nucleotide sequence: TGTGCCATCAGTGACCCCCGCGGGACTGAAGCTTTCTTT. Translation: CAISDPRGTEAFF.

J is TRBJ1-1 and V is TRBV6-6; 9 bases line up with TRBD1. The CDR3 is 16 amino acids. J lost 2 bases, V lost 5 bases, and 9 bases had no gene match. CDR1 is MNHNY and CDR2 is SVGAGI in the germline V gene (reference sequence). The CDR3 protein is CASSPLGQGLNTEAFF. DNA for the CDR3: TGTGCCAGCAGTCCCCTGGGACAGGGATTAAACACTGAAGCTTTCTTT.

J is TRBJ2-2 and V is TRBV25-1, with D tentatively TRBD2 (5 bases). V lost 4 bases, J lost 4 bases, and 10 bases lay in between. The CDR3 contains 14 residues. Germline CDR1 reads MGHDK; CDR2 reads SYGVNS. The CDR3 loop is CASSGGSITGELFF. CDR3 coding DNA: TGTGCCAGCAGTGGTGGGAGTATCACCGGGGAGCTGTTTTTT.

V usage is TRBV11-3 and J usage is TRBJ2-2; the match to TRBD2 covers 10 bases. The V gene end was trimmed by 4 bases and the J gene end by 5 bases; junction bases not matched to a gene: 4. CDR1 is SGHNT and CDR2 is YENEEA in the germline V gene. The CDR3 loop spans 15 amino acids. The CDR3 nucleotides are TGTGCCAGCAGCTCTAGCGGGAGAGAAACCGGGGAGCTGTTTTTT. It specifies CASSSSGRETGELFF.

The chain recombines TRBV6-6 with TRBJ1-4, with D possibly TRBD1 on 5 matching bases. V was shortened by 7 bases and J by 8 bases, with 20 bases between the two germline ends. CDR3 length: 15 residues. The V gene's germline CDR1 is MNHNY and CDR2 SVGAGI (reference sequence). CDR3 region: CASTGTEPSREKLFF. The CDR3 DNA reads as TGTGCCAGCACCGGGACTGAACCAAGTCGCGAAAAACTGTTTTTT.

J is TRBJ2-7 and V is TRBV7-9, with 13 bases aligning to TRBD2. The CDR3 sequence is 16 residues long. Trimming removed 5 bases from V and 2 bases from J; junction bases left unmatched: 6. The germline gives CDR1 SEHNR, CDR2 FQNEAQ (reference sequence). The CDR3 loop reads CASSHTSGRAPYEQYF. The CDR3 coding sequence is TGTGCCAGCAGCCATACTAGCGGGAGGGCCCCCTACGAGCAGTACTTC.